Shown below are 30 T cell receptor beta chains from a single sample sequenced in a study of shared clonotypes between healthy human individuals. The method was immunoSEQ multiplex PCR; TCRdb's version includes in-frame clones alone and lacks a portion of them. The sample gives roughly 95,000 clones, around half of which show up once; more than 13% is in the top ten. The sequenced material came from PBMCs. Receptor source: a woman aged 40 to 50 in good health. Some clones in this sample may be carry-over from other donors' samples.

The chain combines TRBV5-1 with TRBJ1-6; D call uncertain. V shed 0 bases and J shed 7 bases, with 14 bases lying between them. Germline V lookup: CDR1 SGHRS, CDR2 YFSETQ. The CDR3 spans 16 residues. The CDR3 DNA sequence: TGCGCCAGCAGCTTGGGACGCATTTTTAGCAATTCACCCCTCCACTTT. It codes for CASSLGRIFSNSPLHF.

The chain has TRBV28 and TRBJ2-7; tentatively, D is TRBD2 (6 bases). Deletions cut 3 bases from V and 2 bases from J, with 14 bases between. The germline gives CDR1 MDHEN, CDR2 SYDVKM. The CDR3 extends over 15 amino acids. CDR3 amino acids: CASSFSQGGAYEQYF. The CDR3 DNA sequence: TGTGCCAGCAGTTTTAGCCAGGGCGGGGCCTACGAGCAGTACTTC.

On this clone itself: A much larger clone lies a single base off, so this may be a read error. The CDR3: CASSEARGDNSPPHF. DNA of the CDR3: TGTGCCAGCAGTGAAGCCAGGGGCGATAATTCACCCCCCCACTTT. V gene TRBV6-1 combines with J gene TRBJ1-6; a weak D match, TRBD1 (6 bases). Germline V gives CDR1 MNHNS, CDR2 SASEGT. This CDR3 has 15 residues.

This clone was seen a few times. The CDR3 region has the DNA TGTGCCAGCAGCTCTACATGGGGTAGTAACTATGGCTACACCTTC. Amino acids: CASSSTWGSNYGYTF. This chain uses TRBV11-2 with TRBJ1-2; no clear D gene. The CDR3 has 15 amino acids. Per the germline V gene, CDR1 is SGHAT and CDR2 is FQNNGV. With 4 bases removed from V and 1 base from J, the gap between germline ends came to 13 bases.

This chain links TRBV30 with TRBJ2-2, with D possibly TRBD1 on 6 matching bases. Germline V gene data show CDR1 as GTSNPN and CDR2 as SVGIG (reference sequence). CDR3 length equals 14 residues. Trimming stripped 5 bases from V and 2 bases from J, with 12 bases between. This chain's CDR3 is CAWGQPFNTGELFF. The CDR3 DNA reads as TGTGCCTGGGGACAGCCCTTTAACACCGGGGAGCTGTTTTTT.

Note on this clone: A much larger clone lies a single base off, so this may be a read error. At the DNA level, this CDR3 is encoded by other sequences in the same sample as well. The CDR3 sequence is CASSLLTSGSVTQYF. The CDR3 nucleotides are TGTGCCAGCAGTTTATTGACAAGCGGGAGTGTGACCCAGTACTTC. The gene calls are TRBV28 and TRBJ2-5; 8 bases are a match to TRBD2. With V trimmed by 1 base and J by 7 bases, 8 bases remained unmatched. The germline V gene has CDR1 MDHEN and CDR2 SYDVKM. This CDR3 comprises 15 residues. Filled out from reference TRBV28 and TRBJ2-5, the complete variable domain reads DVKVTQSSRYLVKRTGEKVFLECVQDMDHENMFWYRQDPGLGLRLIYFSYDVKMKEKGDIPEGYSVSREKKERFSLILESASTNQTSMYLCASSLLTSGSVTQYFGPGTRLLVL.

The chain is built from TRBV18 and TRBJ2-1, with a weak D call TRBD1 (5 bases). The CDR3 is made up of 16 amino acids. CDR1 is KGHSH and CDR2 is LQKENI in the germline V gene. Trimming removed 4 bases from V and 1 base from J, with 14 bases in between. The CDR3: CASSHGDSRSYNEQFF. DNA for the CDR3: TGTGCCAGCTCACACGGAGACAGCCGGTCCTACAATGAGCAGTTCTTC.

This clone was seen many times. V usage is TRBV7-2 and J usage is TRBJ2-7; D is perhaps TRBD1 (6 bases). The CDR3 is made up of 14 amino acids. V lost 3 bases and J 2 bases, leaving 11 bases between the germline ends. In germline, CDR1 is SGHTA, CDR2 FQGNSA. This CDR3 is CASSFQGQTYEQYF. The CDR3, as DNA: TGTGCCAGCAGCTTCCAGGGACAAACCTACGAGCAGTACTTC.

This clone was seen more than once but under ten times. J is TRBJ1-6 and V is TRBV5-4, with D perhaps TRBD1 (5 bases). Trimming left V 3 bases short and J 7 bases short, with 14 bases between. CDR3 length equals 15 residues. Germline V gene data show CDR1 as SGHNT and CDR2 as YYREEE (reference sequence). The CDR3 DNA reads TGTGCCAGCAGCTCTCAGGGTATGGGGAATTCACCCCTCCACTTT. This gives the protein CASSSQGMGNSPLHF.

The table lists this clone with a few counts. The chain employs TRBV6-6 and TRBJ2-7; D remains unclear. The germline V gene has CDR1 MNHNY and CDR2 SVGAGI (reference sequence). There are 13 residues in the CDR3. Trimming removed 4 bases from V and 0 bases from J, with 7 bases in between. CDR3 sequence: CASSLMNSYEQYF. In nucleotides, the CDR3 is TGTGCCAGCAGTTTGATGAACTCCTACGAGCAGTACTTC.

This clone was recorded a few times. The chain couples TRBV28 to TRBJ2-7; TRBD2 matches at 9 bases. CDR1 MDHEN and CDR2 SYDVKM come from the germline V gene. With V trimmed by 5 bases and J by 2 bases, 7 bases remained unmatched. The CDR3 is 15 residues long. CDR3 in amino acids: CASSPSGMSPYEQYF. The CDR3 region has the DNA TGTGCCAGCAGTCCTAGCGGGATGAGCCCCTACGAGCAGTACTTC.

Written as DNA, the CDR3 is TGTGCCAGCAGTTTATTGGGTCGGGGTAATGAAAAACTGTTTTTT. Translation: CASSLLGRGNEKLFF. This chain connects TRBV28 to TRBJ1-4; D not resolved. From germline, CDR1 is MDHEN and CDR2 SYDVKM. V lost 1 base and J 4 bases, leaving 10 bases between the germline ends. There are 15 residues in the CDR3.

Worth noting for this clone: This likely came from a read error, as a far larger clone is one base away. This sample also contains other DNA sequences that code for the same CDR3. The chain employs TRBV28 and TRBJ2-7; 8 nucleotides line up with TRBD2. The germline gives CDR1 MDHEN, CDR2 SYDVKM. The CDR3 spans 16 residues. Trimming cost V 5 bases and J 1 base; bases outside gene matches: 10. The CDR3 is CASSLGVAGPSYEQYF. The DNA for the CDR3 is TGTGCCAGCAGTCTAGGGGTAGCGGGACCTTCCTACGAGCAGTACTTC.

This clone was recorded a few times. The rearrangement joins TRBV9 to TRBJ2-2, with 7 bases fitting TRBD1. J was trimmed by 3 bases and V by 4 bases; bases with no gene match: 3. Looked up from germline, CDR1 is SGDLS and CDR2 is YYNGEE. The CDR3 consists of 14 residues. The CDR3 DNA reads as TGTGCCAGCAGCACCCAGGGGGACACCGGGGAGCTGTTTTTT. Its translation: CASSTQGDTGELFF.

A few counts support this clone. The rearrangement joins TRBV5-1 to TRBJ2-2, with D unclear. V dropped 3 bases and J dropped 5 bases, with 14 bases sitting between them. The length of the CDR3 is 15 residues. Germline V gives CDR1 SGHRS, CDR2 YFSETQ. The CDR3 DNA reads TGCGCCAGCAGCTCTACCGAAGTCCCAACCGGGGAGCTGTTTTTT. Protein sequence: CASSSTEVPTGELFF.

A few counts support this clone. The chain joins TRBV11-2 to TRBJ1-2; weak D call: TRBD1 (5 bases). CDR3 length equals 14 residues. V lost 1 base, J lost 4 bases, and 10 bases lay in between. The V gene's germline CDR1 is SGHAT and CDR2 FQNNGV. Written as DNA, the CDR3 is TGTGCCAGCAGCTTAGGACAGCCCATCTATGGCTACACCTTC. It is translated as CASSLGQPIYGYTF.

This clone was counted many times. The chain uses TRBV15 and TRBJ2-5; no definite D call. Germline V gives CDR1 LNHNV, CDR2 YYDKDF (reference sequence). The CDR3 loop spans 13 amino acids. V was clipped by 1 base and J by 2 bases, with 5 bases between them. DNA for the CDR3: TGTGCCACCAGCAGAGGACATCAAGAGACCCAGTACTTC. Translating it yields CATSRGHQETQYF.

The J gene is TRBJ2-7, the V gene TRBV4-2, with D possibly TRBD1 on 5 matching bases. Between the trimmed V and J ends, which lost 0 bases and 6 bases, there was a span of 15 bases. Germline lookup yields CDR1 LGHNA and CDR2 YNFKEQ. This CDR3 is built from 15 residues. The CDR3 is CASSQDLRVSVEQYF. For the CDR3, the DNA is TGTGCCAGCAGCCAAGATCTCAGGGTGTCTGTCGAGCAGTACTTC.

CDR3 region: CASSPPGTGNTIYF. In DNA form, the CDR3 reads TGTGCCAGCAGTCCCCCGGGAACTGGAAACACCATATATTTT. The chain has TRBV28 and TRBJ1-3; D is undetermined. The CDR3 has 14 residues. Per germline, CDR1 MDHEN and CDR2 SYDVKM. Between the trimmed V and J ends, which lost 5 bases and 2 bases, there was a span of 10 bases.

The CDR3 DNA follows: TGTGCCTGGAGTGTAGGTGGGACAGGGTCCCCCGAGCAGTACTTC. This translates into CAWSVGGTGSPEQYF. V gene TRBV30 combines with J gene TRBJ2-7; 9 bases agree with TRBD1. The CDR3 is made up of 15 amino acids. The V and J ends lost 0 bases and 6 bases, in that order; junction bases with no gene match: 9. Germline V lookup: CDR1 GTSNPN, CDR2 SVGIG (reference sequence). Full variable domain (missing parts from reference TRBV30 and TRBJ2-7): SQTIHQWPATLVQPVGSPLSLECTVEGTSNPNLYWYRQAAGRGLQLLFYSVGIGQISSEVPQNLSASRPQDRQFILSSKKLLLSDSGFYLCAWSVGGTGSPEQYFGPGTRLTVT.

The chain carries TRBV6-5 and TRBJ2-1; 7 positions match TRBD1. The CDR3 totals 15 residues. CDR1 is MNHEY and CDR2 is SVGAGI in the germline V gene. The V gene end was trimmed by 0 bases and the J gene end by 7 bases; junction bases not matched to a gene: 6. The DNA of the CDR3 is TGTGCCAGCAGTTACTCTGCAGGGGGTATGAATGAGCAGTTCTTC. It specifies CASSYSAGGMNEQFF.

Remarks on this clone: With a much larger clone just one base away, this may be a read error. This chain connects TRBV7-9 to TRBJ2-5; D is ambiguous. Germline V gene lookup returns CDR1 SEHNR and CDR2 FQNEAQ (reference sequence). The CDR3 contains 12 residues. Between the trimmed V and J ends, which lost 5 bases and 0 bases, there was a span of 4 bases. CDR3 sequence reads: CASSAYQETQYF. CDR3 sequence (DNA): TGTGCCAGCAGCGCGTACCAAGAGACCCAGTACTTC.

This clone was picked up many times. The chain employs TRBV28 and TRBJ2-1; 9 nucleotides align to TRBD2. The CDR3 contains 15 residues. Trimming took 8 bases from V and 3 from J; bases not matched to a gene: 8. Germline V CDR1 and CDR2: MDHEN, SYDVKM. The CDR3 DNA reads TGTGCCAGCGGAGTAGCGGGAGTTGGCTACAATGAGCAGTTCTTC. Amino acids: CASGVAGVGYNEQFF.

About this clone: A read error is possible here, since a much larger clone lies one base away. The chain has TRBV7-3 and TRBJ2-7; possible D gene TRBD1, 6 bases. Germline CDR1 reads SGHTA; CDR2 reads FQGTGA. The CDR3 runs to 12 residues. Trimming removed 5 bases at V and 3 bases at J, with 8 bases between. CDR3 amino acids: CASSQDSYEQYF. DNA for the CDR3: TGTGCCAGCAGCCAGGACAGCTACGAGCAGTACTTC.

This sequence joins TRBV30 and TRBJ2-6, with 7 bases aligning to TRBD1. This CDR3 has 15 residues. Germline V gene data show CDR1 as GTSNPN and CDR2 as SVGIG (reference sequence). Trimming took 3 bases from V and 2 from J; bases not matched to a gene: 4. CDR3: CAWRDTGAGANVLTF. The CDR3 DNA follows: TGTGCCTGGAGGGACACAGGGGCTGGGGCCAACGTCCTGACTTTC.

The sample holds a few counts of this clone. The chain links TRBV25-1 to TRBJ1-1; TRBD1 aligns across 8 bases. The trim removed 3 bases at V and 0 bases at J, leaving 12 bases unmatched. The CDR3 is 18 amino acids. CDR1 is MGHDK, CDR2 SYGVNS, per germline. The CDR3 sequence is CASSDKDRVTNMNTEAFF. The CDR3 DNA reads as TGTGCCAGCAGTGACAAGGACAGGGTAACGAACATGAACACTGAAGCTTTCTTT. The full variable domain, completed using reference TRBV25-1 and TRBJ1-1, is EADIYQTPRYLVIGTGKKITLECSQTMGHDKMYWYQQDPGMELHLIHYSYGVNSTEKGDLSSESTVSRIRTEHFPLTLESARPSHTSQYLCASSDKDRVTNMNTEAFFGQGTRLTVV.

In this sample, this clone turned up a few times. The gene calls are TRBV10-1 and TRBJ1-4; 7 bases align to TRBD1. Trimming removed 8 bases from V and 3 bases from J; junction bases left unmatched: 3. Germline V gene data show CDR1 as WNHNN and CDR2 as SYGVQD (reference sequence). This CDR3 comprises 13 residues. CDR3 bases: TGCGCCAGCCGGAGGGGGCCTAATGAAAAACTGTTTTTT. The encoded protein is CASRRGPNEKLFF.

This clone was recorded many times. CDR3 in amino acids: CAISESGSGGYTF. The CDR3 DNA is TGTGCCATCAGTGAGTCTGGTTCGGGGGGCTACACCTTC. This chain joins TRBV10-3 and TRBJ1-2; D is unresolved. V was cut by 0 bases and J by 8 bases, with 10 bases left in between. Germline lookup yields CDR1 ENHRY and CDR2 SYGVKD. This CDR3 region has 13 residues.

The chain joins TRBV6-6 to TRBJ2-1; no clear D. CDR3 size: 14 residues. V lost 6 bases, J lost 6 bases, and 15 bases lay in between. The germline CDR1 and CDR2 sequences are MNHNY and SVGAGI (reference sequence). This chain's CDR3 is CASRDIRVSNEQFF. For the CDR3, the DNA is TGTGCCAGCAGGGATATAAGGGTTTCCAATGAGCAGTTCTTC.

CDR3 sequence: CASTGTGLWEKLFF. The CDR3 DNA sequence: TGTGCCAGCACCGGGACAGGGCTTTGGGAAAAACTGTTTTTT. The rearrangement joins TRBV6-1 to TRBJ1-4, with 9 nucleotides matching TRBD1. Per the germline V gene, CDR1 is MNHNS and CDR2 is SASEGT. The CDR3 contains 14 residues. The junction had 8 bases not matched to a gene; V was cut back by 7 bases and J by 8 bases.